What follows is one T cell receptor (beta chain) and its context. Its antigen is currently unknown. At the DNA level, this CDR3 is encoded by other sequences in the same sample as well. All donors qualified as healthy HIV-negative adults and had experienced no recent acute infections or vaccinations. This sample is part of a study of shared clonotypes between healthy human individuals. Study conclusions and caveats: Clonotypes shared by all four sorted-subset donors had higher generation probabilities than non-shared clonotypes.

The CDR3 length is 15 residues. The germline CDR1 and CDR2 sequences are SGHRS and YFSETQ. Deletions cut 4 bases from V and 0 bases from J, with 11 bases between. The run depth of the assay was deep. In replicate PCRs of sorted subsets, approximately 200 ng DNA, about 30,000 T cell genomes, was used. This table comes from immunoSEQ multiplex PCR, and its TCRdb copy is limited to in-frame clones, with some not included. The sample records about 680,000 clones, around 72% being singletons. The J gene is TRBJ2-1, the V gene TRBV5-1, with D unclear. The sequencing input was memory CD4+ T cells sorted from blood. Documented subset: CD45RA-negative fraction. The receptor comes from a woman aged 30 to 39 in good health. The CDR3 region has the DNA TGCGCCAGCAGCCTCGACTCATACTCCTACAATGAGCAGTTCTTC. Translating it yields CASSLDSYSYNEQFF.